This T cell receptor beta chain is from a study of ipilimumab plus nivolumab after autologous stem cell transplantation (dated by TCRdb to about 2021). About the study as a whole: A median of roughly five ipilimumab doses and fewer than ten nivolumab doses was received by trial patients. Both primary refractory and relapsed disease were represented in the DLBCL cohort, where 18-month progression-free survival was approximately 87% and 28%, respectively. Patients in the trial were undergoing autologous transplant and had high-risk diffuse large B cell lymphoma, mature T cell lymphoma, or multiple myeloma. The intent-to-treat population of the trial consisted of around 40 patients. Broader findings and caveats from the paper: Combined checkpoint inhibition appeared tolerable as post-transplant consolidation, according to the authors' conclusion. Per the authors, a biologic rationale for further study of the post-transplant checkpoint inhibition approach was offered by T cell receptor repertoire, regulatory T cell phenotype and gut microbiota profiles.

The CDR3 goes from the cysteine to the phenylalanine over 11 residues. The sequence is cut down to CDR3 DNA, 33 bases in frame from base 1. CDR1 and CDR2, per the germline V gene, are MNHEY and SVGAGI. The library was obtained by the immunoSEQ multiplex PCR assay. In TCRdb, the immuneACCESS table is reduced to in-frame sequences with V and J assigned. These tables do not hold every clone; where another copy was compared, an unresolved V gene accounts for under half, and the others remain unexplained. This sample gives tens of thousands of clones in total; 83% of them show up just once. Approximately 2.2% of the sample belongs to the ten largest clones. Starting 14 to 28 days after the autologous transplant, patients began checkpoint therapy, which included ipilimumab at 1 mg/kg intravenously on day 1 of selected weeks. Nivolumab was given at 3 mg/kg intravenously on day 1 of weeks 1, 4, 7, 10, and every two weeks through week 26. Combined checkpoint inhibition with ipilimumab and nivolumab as consolidation after autologous stem cell transplantation was tested in a Phase Ib clinical trial.

Details on this clone: There is no known antigen for this receptor. One junction end disagrees with the germline gene, perhaps due to a read error.

Specimen: PBMCs, collected in a trial of ipilimumab plus nivolumab as post-transplant consolidation. The TCR originated in a male donor with diffuse large B-cell lymphoma. The chain uses TRBV6-5 and TRBJ1-4; TRBD1 is possibly the D segment (5 matching bases). CDR3 reads: CASRSMGDSLF. The DNA is TGTGCCAGCAGATCTATGGGGGATTCTCTTTTT.